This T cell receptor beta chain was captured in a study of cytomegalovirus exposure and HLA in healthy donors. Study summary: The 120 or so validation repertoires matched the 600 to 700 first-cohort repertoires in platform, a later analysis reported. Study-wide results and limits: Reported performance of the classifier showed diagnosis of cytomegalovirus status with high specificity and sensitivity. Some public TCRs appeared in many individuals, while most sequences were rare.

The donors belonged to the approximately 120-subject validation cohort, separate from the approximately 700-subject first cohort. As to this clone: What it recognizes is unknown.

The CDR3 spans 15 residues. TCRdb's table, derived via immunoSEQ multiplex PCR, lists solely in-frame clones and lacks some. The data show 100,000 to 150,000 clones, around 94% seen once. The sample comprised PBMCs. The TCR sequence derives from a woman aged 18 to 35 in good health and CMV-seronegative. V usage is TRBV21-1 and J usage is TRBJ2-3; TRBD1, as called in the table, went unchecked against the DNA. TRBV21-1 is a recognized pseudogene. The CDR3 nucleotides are TGTGCCAGCAGCATGGGACAGGGTATCACAGATACGCAGTATTTT. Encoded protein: CASSMGQGITDTQYF.